This T cell receptor beta chain was sequenced for a study of T cell therapy after organ transplantation. Study conclusions and caveats: Nonresponder repertoires showed strong pretherapy expansions, barely changing post-therapy.

TCRdb's copy holds only in-frame clones and misses some; the assay was immunoSEQ multiplex PCR. The table has around 15,000 clones, about 85% seen once. The time point: 20-29 weeks after completion of therapy. Patients were solid-organ transplant recipients with drug-resistant or recurrent cytomegalovirus. The CDR3 contains 11 residues. With 6 bases removed from V and 8 bases from J, the gap between germline ends came to 8 bases. Germline values: CDR1 MNHEY, CDR2 SMNVEV (reference sequence). A word on this clone: No antigen is known for it.

The rearrangement uses TRBV27 and TRBJ2-1; no clear D gene. The input for sequencing was CD8+ T cells from blood, taken after autologous CMV-specific T cell therapy. The TCR originated in a human patient who had received a solid organ transplant and had CMV disease. The graft donor may have given rise to some T cells. CDR3 in amino acids: CASSDFDEQFF. CDR3 in DNA: TGTGCCAGCAGCGACTTCGATGAGCAGTTCTTC.